This passage covers 27 T cell receptor gamma chains from one sample sequenced in a study of gamma-delta chains in newborns, infants, children. TCRdb reanalyzed the reads using CATT. This table holds over a thousand gamma-chain clones, around 2.3% found once. The sample consisted of blood. These receptors were obtained from a child who was a newborn, infant or young child, either healthy, febrile or measles-vaccinated (not recorded which).

On this clone: The TCRdb record carries a much larger clone's protein, which differs from this DNA's translation at residue 4; a read error is the likely cause, and the protein listed here is the DNA translation. The rearrangement uses TRGV8 and TRGJ1 or TRGJ2. CDR1 VENAVY and CDR2 YDSYNSRV come from the germline V gene. The CDR3 runs to 14 residues. The CDR3 coding sequence is TGTGCCACCCGGGATACCCCGAATTATTATAAGAAACTCTTT. Its translation: CATRDTPNYYKKLF.

About this clone itself: A much larger clone differs from this one at a single base, so this may be a read error. Other DNA sequences in the sample encode the same CDR3. The gene calls are TRGV9 and TRGJP. Per the germline V gene, CDR1 is GITISATS and CDR2 is ISYDGTV (reference sequence). The CDR3 runs to 15 residues. CDR3 DNA sequence: TGTGCCCTGTGGGAGGATGAGTTGGGCAAAAAAATCAAGGTATTT. It codes for CALWEDELGKKIKVF.

Comment on this clone: The TCRdb protein, from a much larger clone, departs from this DNA's translation at residue 8, likely by read error; the protein shown derives from the DNA. Written as DNA, the CDR3 is TGTGCCTTGTGGGACGTTAAAGGGTTGGGCAAAAAAATCAAGGTATTT. Translation gives CALWDVKGLGKKIKVF. This chain connects TRGV9 to TRGJP. Germline V gene lookup returns CDR1 GITISATS and CDR2 ISYDGTV (reference sequence). The CDR3 is 16 residues long. V trimming: 4 bases; J trimming: 9 bases; junction bases outside the gene matches: 9.

By its share, this clone is medium-sized (0.01 to 0.1%). With a much larger clone just one base away, this may be a read error. At the DNA level, this CDR3 is encoded by other sequences in the same sample as well. The chain employs TRGV2 and TRGJ1 or TRGJ2. Looked up from germline, CDR1 is EGSNGY and CDR2 is YDSYNSKV. This CDR3 region has 13 residues. V trimming: 4 bases; J trimming: 1 base; junction bases outside the gene matches: 4. CDR3 nucleotide sequence: TGTGCCACCTGGGATGGTAATTATTATAAGAAACTCTTT. It codes for CATWDGNYYKKLF.

The V gene was identified as TRGV9, while no J gene was called. This CDR3 has 11 amino acids. The germline gives CDR1 GITISATS, CDR2 ISYDGTV (reference sequence). CDR3 region: CAAWETNNKLF. CDR3 coding DNA: TGTGCCGCGTGGGAGACCAATAACAAACTATTT.

A few counts support this clone. A read error likely explains why the TCRdb protein, taken from a much larger clone, differs from this DNA's translation at residue 12; the protein shown is translated from the DNA. This rearrangement joins TRGV8 to TRGJP2. In germline, CDR1 is VENAVY, CDR2 YDSYNSRV. The CDR3 runs 15 residues. The DNA of the CDR3 is TGTGCCACCTGGGCCTCATATAGTAGTGATTGGGTCAAGACGTTT. This sequence encodes CATWASYSSDWVKTF.

This clone is classed as large. The sample carries other DNA sequences with the same CDR3. The CDR3 reads CALWNYYKKLF. Written as DNA, the CDR3 is TGTGCCTTGTGGAATTATTATAAGAAACTCTTT. This chain uses TRGV9 with TRGJ1 or TRGJ2. This CDR3 is 11 amino acids long. CDR1 is GITISATS and CDR2 is ISYDGTV in the germline V gene (reference sequence). The J segment lost 1 base and the V segment lost 6 bases, leaving 0 bases of the junction unmatched.

Only a few counts were recorded for this clone. A far larger clone lies a single base away; this is likely a read error. The same CDR3 is also encoded by other DNA sequences in this sample. DNA for the CDR3: TGTGCCTTGTGGGACGTTAAAGAGTTAGGCAAAAAAATCAAGGTATTT. This gives the protein CALWDVKELGKKIKVF. The V gene is TRGV9, the J gene TRGJP. The CDR3 totals 16 residues. Germline values: CDR1 GITISATS, CDR2 ISYDGTV (reference sequence).

This clone was found a few times. The genes are TRGV9 and TRGJP. This CDR3 is 19 amino acids long. The ends lost 2 bases at V and 9 bases at J; junction bases unmatched: 16. Germline values: CDR1 GITISATS, CDR2 ISYDGTV (reference sequence). CDR3 loop: CALWEAHPWTWLGKKIKVF. The CDR3 region has the DNA TGTGCCTTGTGGGAGGCCCACCCTTGGACTTGGTTGGGCAAAAAAATCAAGGTATTT.

As regards this clone: This DNA's translation and the protein TCRdb lists, from a much larger clone, do not match at residue 5, likely due to a read error; the protein shown is translated from the DNA. This sequence joins TRGV9 and TRGJ1 or TRGJ2. The CDR3 runs 14 residues. Unmatched junction bases numbered 14, after V lost 5 bases and J lost 7 bases. CDR1 is GITISATS, CDR2 ISYDGTV, per germline (reference sequence). The CDR3 loop reads CALWGVPIRYKKLF. In DNA form, the CDR3 reads TGTGCCTTGTGGGGGGTCCCGATTCGGTATAAGAAACTCTTT.

This clone appeared a few times. This DNA's translation and the protein TCRdb lists, from a much larger clone, do not match at residue 11, likely due to a read error; the protein shown is translated from the DNA. V and J are TRGV2 and TRGJP. The length of the CDR3 is 16 residues. Germline CDR1 reads EGSNGY; CDR2 reads YDSYNSKV. The CDR3 nucleotides are TGTGCCACCTGGGACGGGGGAGAGTTGGGCGAAAAAATCAAGGTATTT. This sequence encodes CATWDGGELGEKIKVF.

This clone is judged large. Other DNA variants within this sample encode the same CDR3. The chain joins TRGV2 to TRGJ1 or TRGJ2. Per germline, CDR1 EGSNGY and CDR2 YDSYNSKV. Trimming at V came to 0 bases and at J to 10 bases, leaving 3 bases not matched to a gene. The CDR3 is 11 residues long. CDR3 in DNA: TGTGCCACCTGGGACGGGCGCAAGAAACTCTTT. Translation: CATWDGRKKLF.

In regard to this clone: The TCRdb record carries a much larger clone's protein, which differs from this DNA's translation at residue 12; a read error is the likely cause, and the protein listed here is the DNA translation. The genes are TRGV9 and TRGJP. The junction had 18 bases not matched to a gene; V was cut back by 0 bases and J by 22 bases. The CDR3 consists of 16 residues. CDR1 and CDR2 from the germline V gene are GITISATS and ISYDGTV (reference sequence). This CDR3 is CALWEVRELGKRIKVF. CDR3 in DNA: TGTGCCTTGTGGGAGGTGCGGGAGTTGGGCAAAAGGATCAAGGTATTT.

In regard to this clone: A read error likely explains this, since a far larger clone differs by one base. This chain joins TRGV9 and TRGJP. CDR1 is GITISATS and CDR2 is ISYDGTV in the germline V gene (reference sequence). The CDR3 length is 17 residues. The CDR3 protein is CTLWEKRQELGKKIKVF. CDR3 nucleotides: TGTACCTTGTGGGAGAAAAGGCAAGAGTTGGGCAAAAAAATCAAGGTATTT.

Only a few counts were recorded for this clone. With a far larger clone one base away, a read error is the likely cause. The sample carries other DNA sequences with the same CDR3. This rearrangement joins TRGV2 to TRGJP2. The CDR3 has 15 residues. Germline assignment: CDR1 EGSNGY and CDR2 YDSYNSKV. The CDR3, as DNA: TGTGCCACCAGGGACGGGCATAGTAGTGATTGGATCAAGACGTTT. Residues: CATRDGHSSDWIKTF.

Points on this clone: The TCRdb record carries a much larger clone's protein, which differs from this DNA's translation at residue 8; a read error is the likely cause, and the protein listed here is the DNA translation. The V gene is TRGV2, the J gene TRGJ1 or TRGJ2. Trimming removed 0 bases from V and 12 bases from J; junction bases left unmatched: 5. CDR3 length equals 11 residues. CDR1 EGSNGY and CDR2 YDSYNSKV come from the germline V gene. The CDR3 loop reads CATWDGLAKLF. The CDR3 DNA follows: TGTGCCACCTGGGACGGGCTCGCGAAACTCTTT.

This clone was detected a few times. This DNA translates differently at residue 13 from the TCRdb protein, which is that of a much larger clone; a read error is likely, and the protein shown is the DNA's own translation. The chain links TRGV8 to TRGJP2. Germline values: CDR1 VENAVY, CDR2 YDSYNSRV. The CDR3 totals 15 residues. This CDR3 reads CATWASYSSDWIETF. The CDR3 nucleotides read TGTGCCACCTGGGCCTCATATAGTAGTGATTGGATCGAGACGTTT.

In the case of this clone: Since a much larger clone is just one base distant, this may be a read error. Other DNA sequences in the same sample also yield this CDR3. V and J are TRGV9 and TRGJP. Germline CDR1 and CDR2: GITISATS and ISYDGTV (reference sequence). This CDR3 comprises 13 residues. CDR3 region: CALWELGKKIKVF. DNA of the CDR3: TGTGCCTTGTGGGAGTTGGGCAAAAAGATCAAGGTATTT.

Turning to this clone: This is likely an artifact of a read error, given a far larger clone one base away. Other DNA sequences from this sample encode an identical CDR3 as well. The gene calls are TRGV9 and TRGJP. Germline V gene lookup returns CDR1 GITISATS and CDR2 ISYDGTV (reference sequence). This CDR3 region has 16 residues. The CDR3 sequence: CALWEVGELGKKIKVF. CDR3 bases: TGTGCCTTGTGGGAGGTGGGAGAGCTGGGCAAAAAAATCAAGGTATTT.

CDR3 residues: CALWEARRPQELGKKIKVF. The CDR3 DNA reads as TGTGCCTTGTGGGAGGCGCGGCGGCCACAAGAGTTGGGCAAAAAAATCAAGGTATTT. This chain uses TRGV9 with TRGJP. Germline loops: CDR1 GITISATS, CDR2 ISYDGTV (reference sequence). The ends lost 2 bases at V and 4 bases at J; junction bases unmatched: 11. CDR3 size: 19 residues.

This clone turned up a few times. This clone may be a read error of a much larger clone one base away. Additional DNA sequences in this sample encode the identical CDR3. This sequence joins TRGV9 and TRGJP. The CDR3 is 15 residues long. Germline CDR1 and CDR2: GITISATS and ISYDGTV (reference sequence). CDR3 in DNA: TGTGCCTTGTGGGGACAAGAGTTAGGCAAAAAAATCAAGGTATTT. Translating gives CALWGQELGKKIKVF.

Of note for this clone: A read error is likely here: a far larger clone is one base away. This specimen includes other DNA sequences encoding the same CDR3. This chain connects TRGV8 to TRGJP2. The trim removed 5 bases at V and 2 bases at J, leaving 8 bases unmatched. The CDR3 length is 15 residues. Germline V lookup: CDR1 VENAVY, CDR2 YDSYNSRV. In DNA, the CDR3 is TGTGCCACCTGGGCCTCATACAGTAGTGATTGGATCAAGACGTTT. This translates into CATWASYSSDWIKTF.

This clone was observed a few times. This likely reflects a read error, since a far larger clone is one base away. The rearrangement uses TRGV9 and TRGJP. Germline V lookup: CDR1 GITISATS, CDR2 ISYDGTV (reference sequence). The CDR3 is 15 residues long. The CDR3 DNA reads as TGTGCCTCGTGGGAGGTGGAGTTGGGCAAAAAAATCAAGGTATTT. It codes for CASWEVELGKKIKVF.

For this clone: The TCRdb protein, from a much larger clone, departs from this DNA's translation at residue 3, likely by read error; the protein shown derives from the DNA. The rearrangement uses TRGV2 and TRGJ1 or TRGJ2. CDR1 is EGSNGY, CDR2 YDSYNSKV, per germline. The CDR3 loop spans 12 amino acids. The CDR3 coding sequence is TGTGCCGCCTGGGACGGATATTATAAGAAACTCTTT. Translated: CAAWDGYYKKLF.

Remarks on this clone: TCRdb assigns this DNA the protein of a much larger clone, which departs from its translation at residue 4; this likely reflects a read error, and the protein shown comes from translating the DNA. This chain connects TRGV3 to TRGJ1 or TRGJ2. Germline lookup yields CDR1 VTNTFY and CDR2 YDVSTARD (reference sequence). CDR3 length: 11 residues. V lost 9 bases to trimming and J lost 3 bases; unmatched junction nucleotides: 5. The CDR3 sequence is CATRIYYKKLF. The CDR3 nucleotides are TGTGCCACCCGGATTTATTATAAGAAACTCTTT.

The table lists this clone with a few counts. It is likely a read error: a sequence one base away is far more abundant. The sample has other DNA sequences that encode this CDR3 too. This sequence joins TRGV9 and TRGJP. Germline V lookup: CDR1 GITISATS, CDR2 ISYDGTV (reference sequence). The CDR3 is 14 residues long. The CDR3 DNA sequence: TGTGCCTTGTGGGAGGAGTTGGGTAAAAAAATCAAGGTATTT. It specifies CALWEELGKKIKVF.

This clone was counted between two and nine times. Translating this DNA gives a protein that differs at residue 12 from the TCRdb one, which belongs to a much larger clone; a read error is likely, and the protein shown is this translation. The gene calls are TRGV9 and TRGJ1 or TRGJ2. Germline V gives CDR1 GITISATS, CDR2 ISYDGTV (reference sequence). The CDR3 is 14 residues long. The CDR3, as DNA: TGTGCCTTGTGGGAGGAGTCGAATTATTATAAGGAACTCTTT. Translated: CALWEESNYYKELF.